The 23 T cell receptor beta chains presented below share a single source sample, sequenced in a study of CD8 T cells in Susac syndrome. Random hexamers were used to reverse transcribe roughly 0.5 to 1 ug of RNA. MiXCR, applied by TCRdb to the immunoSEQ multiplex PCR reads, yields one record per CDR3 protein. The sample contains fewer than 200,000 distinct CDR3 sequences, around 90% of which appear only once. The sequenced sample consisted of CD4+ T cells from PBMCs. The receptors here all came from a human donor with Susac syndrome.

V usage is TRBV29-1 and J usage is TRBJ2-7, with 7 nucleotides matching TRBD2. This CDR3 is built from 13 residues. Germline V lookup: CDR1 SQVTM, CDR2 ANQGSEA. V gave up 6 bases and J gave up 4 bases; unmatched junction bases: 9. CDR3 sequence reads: CSVGWGEGYEQYF. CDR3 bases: TGCAGCGTGGGTTGGGGGGAGGGATACGAGCAGTACTTC.

CDR3 sequence reads: CASSGREPSSYNEQFF. CDR3 nucleotide sequence: TGTGCCAGCAGCGGGCGGGAGCCCAGCTCCTACAATGAGCAGTTCTTC. The rearrangement uses TRBV7-2 and TRBJ2-1, with 7 bases fitting TRBD2. Trimming removed 5 bases from V and 0 bases from J; junction bases left unmatched: 7. Germline assignment: CDR1 SGHTA and CDR2 FQGNSA. The CDR3 is 16 amino acids.

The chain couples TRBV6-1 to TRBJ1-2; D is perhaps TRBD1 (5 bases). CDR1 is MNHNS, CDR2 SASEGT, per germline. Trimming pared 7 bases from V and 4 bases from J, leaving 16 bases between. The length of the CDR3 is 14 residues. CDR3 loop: CASTGHTGVYGYTF. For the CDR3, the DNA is TGTGCCAGCACCGGACACACCGGGGTCTATGGCTACACCTTC.

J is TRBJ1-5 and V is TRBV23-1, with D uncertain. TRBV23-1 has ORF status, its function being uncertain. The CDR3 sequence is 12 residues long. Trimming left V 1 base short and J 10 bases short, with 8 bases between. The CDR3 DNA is TGCGCCAGCAGTCAATTGGGGATCCCCCAGCATTTT. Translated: CASSQLGIPQHF.

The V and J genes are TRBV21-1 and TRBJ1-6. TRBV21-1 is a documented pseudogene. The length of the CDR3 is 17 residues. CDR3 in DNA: TGTGCCAGCAGCAAAGCGTACACGAGCTCCTATAATTCACCCCTCCACTTT. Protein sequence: CASSKAYTSSYNSPLHF.

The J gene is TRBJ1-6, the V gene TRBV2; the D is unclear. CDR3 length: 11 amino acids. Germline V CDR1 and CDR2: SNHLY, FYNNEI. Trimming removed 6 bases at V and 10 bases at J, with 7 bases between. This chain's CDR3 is CASRLESPLHF. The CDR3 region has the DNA TGTGCCAGCAGGCTGGAGTCACCCCTCCACTTT.

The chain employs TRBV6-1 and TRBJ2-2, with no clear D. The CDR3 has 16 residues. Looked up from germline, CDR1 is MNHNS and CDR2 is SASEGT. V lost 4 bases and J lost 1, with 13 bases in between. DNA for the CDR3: TGTGCCAGCAGTGCCCAACCGGATATGAACACCGGGGAGCTGTTTTTT. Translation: CASSAQPDMNTGELFF.

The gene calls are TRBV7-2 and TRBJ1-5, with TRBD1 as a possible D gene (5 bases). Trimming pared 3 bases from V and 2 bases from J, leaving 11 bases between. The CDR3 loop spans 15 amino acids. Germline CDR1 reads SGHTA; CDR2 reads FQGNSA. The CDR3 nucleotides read TGTGCCAGCAGCTTTTACGGGGCAGGCAATCAGCCCCAGCATTTT. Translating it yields CASSFYGAGNQPQHF.

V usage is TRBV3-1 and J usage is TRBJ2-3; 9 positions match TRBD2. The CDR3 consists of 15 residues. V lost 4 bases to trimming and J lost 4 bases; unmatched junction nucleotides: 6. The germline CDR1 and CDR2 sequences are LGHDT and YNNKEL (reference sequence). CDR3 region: CASSRIAGVADTQYF. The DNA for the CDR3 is TGTGCCAGCAGCCGGATAGCGGGAGTGGCAGATACGCAGTATTTT.

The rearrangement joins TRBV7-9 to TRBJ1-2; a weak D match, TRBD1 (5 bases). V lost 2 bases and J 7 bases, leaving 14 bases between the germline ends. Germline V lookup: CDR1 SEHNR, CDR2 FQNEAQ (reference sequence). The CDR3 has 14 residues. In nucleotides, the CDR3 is TGTGCCAGCAGCTTAACCGTGCAGGGTCGTGGCTACACCTTC. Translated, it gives CASSLTVQGRGYTF.

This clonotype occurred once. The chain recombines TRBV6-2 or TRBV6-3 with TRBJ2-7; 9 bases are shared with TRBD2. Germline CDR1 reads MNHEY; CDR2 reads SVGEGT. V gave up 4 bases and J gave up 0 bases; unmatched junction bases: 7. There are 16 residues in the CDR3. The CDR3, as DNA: TGTGCCAGCAGTTCCCTTATAGCGGGAGTCTCCTACGAGCAGTACTTC. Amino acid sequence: CASSSLIAGVSYEQYF.

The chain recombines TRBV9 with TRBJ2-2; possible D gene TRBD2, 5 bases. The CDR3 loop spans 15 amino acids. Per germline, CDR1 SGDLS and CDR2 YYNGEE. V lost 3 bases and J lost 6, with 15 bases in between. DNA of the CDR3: TGTGCCAGCAGCGCCGGAGGAATGGCGTCCGGGGAGCTGTTTTTT. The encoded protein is CASSAGGMASGELFF. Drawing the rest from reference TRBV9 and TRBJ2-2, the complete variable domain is DSGVTQTPKHLITATGQRVTLRCSPRSGDLSVYWYQQSLDQGLQFLIQYYNGEERAKGNILERFSAQQFPDLHSELNLSSLELGDSALYFCASSAGGMASGELFFGEGSRLTVL.

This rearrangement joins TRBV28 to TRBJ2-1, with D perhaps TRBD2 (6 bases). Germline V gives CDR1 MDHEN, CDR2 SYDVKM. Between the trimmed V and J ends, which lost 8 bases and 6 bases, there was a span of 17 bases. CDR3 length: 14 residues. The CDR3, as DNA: TGTGCCAGCGTGGGGGGTAGTTATTCCAATGAGCAGTTCTTC. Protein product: CASVGGSYSNEQFF.

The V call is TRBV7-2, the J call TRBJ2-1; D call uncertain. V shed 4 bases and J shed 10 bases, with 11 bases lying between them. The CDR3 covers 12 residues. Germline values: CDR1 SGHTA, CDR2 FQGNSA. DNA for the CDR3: TGTGCCAGCAGCTGGACGGATCGAGAGCAGTTCTTC. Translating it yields CASSWTDREQFF.

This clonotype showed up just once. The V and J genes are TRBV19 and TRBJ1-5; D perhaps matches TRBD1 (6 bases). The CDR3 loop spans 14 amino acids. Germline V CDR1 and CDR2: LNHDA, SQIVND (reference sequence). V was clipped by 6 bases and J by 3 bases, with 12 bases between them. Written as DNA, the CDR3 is TGTGCCAGTAGCCTGGGACATACCAATCAGCCCCAGCATTTT. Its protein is CASSLGHTNQPQHF.

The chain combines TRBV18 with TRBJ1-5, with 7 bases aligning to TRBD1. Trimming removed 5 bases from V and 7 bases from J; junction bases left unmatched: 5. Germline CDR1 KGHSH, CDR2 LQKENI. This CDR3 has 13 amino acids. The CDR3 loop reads CASSTGEEQPQHF. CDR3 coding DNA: TGTGCCAGCTCAACAGGGGAGGAACAGCCCCAGCATTTT.

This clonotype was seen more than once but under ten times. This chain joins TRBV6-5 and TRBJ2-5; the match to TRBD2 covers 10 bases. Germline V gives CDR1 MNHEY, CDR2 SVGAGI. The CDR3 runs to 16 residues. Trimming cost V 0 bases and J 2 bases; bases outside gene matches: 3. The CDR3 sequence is CASSYSISGGQETQYF. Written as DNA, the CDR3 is TGTGCCAGCAGTTACTCGATTAGCGGGGGGCAAGAGACCCAGTACTTC.

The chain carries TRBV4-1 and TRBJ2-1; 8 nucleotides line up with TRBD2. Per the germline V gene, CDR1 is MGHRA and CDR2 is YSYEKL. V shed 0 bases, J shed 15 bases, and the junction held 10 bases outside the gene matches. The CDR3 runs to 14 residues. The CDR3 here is CASSQDDNTGGRFF. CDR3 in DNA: TGCGCCAGCAGCCAAGATGATAATACGGGGGGGAGGTTCTTC.

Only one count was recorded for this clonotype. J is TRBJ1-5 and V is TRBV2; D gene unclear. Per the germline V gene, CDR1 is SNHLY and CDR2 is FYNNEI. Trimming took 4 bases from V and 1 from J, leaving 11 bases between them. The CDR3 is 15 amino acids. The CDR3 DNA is TGTGCCAGCAGTGTTGGGGTTCTGAGCAATCAGCCCCAGCATTTT. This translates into CASSVGVLSNQPQHF.

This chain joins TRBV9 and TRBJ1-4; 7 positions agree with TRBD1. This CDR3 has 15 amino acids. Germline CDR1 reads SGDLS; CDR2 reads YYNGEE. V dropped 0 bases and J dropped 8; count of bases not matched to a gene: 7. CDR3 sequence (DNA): TGTGCCAGCAGCGTAGAGGGACAGCGAAGCGAAAAACTGTTTTTT. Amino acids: CASSVEGQRSEKLFF.

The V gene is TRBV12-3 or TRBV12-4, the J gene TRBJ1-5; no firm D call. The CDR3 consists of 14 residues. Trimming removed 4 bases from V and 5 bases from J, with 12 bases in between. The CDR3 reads CASSSQPEYQPQHF. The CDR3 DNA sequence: TGTGCCAGCAGTTCCCAGCCCGAGTATCAGCCCCAGCATTTT.

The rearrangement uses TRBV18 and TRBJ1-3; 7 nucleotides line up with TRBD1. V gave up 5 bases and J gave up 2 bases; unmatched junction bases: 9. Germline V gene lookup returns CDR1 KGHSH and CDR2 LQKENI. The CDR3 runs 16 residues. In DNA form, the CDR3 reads TGTGCCAGCTCAACAGGGGAAGGAAGAGCTGGAAACACCATATATTTT. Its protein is CASSTGEGRAGNTIYF.

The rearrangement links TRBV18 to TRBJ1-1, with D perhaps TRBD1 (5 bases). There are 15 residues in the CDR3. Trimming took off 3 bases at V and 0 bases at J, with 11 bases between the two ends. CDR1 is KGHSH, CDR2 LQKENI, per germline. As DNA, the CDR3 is TGTGCCAGCTCACCCGAACAGACAGTGAACACTGAAGCTTTCTTT. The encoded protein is CASSPEQTVNTEAFF.